These 25 T cell receptor beta chains share one sample of origin, sequenced in a study of blood T cells in healthy people across ages. It was with a sample-barcoded 5' primer and a J-beta primer mix that a second PCR of about 6 to 12 cycles was run. MiXCR was run by TCRdb on the 5' RACE reads, yielding one entry per CDR3 protein. Of some 640,000 distinct CDR3 sequences listed, approximately 30% are singletons. The material sequenced was blood. The source of these receptors is a woman older than 75 in good health.

The V and J genes are TRBV7-2 and TRBJ2-3; 10 bases are shared with TRBD2. V lost 2 bases, J lost 1 base, and 6 bases stayed unmatched. Germline lookup yields CDR1 SGHTA and CDR2 FQGNSA. The CDR3 has 17 amino acids. The CDR3 loop is CASSLSGGAGGTDTQYF. Written as DNA, the CDR3 is TGTGCCAGCAGCTTAAGCGGGGGGGCTGGCGGCACAGATACGCAGTATTTT. The full variable domain, completed using reference TRBV7-2 and TRBJ2-3, is GAGVSQSPSNKVTEKGKDVELRCDPISGHTALYWYRQSLGQGLEFLIYFQGNSAPDKSGLPSDRFSAERTGGSVSTLTIQRTQQEDSAVYLCASSLSGGAGGTDTQYFGPGTRLTVL.

This clonotype was observed many times. The rearrangement links TRBV6-5 to TRBJ2-6; D is possibly TRBD1 or TRBD2 (6 bases each). CDR3 length equals 16 residues. Trimming stripped 2 bases from V and 2 bases from J, with 10 bases between. CDR1 MNHEY and CDR2 SVGAGI come from the germline V gene. The DNA for the CDR3 is TGTGCCAGCAGTTACCCTAGGGGGGCTGGGGCCAACGTCCTGACTTTC. It is translated as CASSYPRGAGANVLTF.

This clonotype came up a few times. The V call is TRBV30, the J call TRBJ1-6; D unclear. Trimming shortened V by 0 bases and J by 6 bases, and 9 bases separated the two germline ends. Germline V CDR1 and CDR2: GTSNPN, SVGIG (reference sequence). The CDR3 totals 14 residues. In nucleotides, the CDR3 is TGTGCCTGGAGTGTAGAGCTGGGTAATTCACCCCTCCACTTT. Translation: CAWSVELGNSPLHF.

This clonotype has only a few counts. This chain's CDR3 is CASSVALRAMNTEAFF. The CDR3 region has the DNA TGTGCCAGCAGCGTAGCCCTTAGGGCAATGAACACTGAAGCTTTCTTT. The chain has TRBV2 and TRBJ1-1; D unresolved. The CDR3 length is 16 residues. Germline loops: CDR1 SNHLY, CDR2 FYNNEI. V lost 6 bases and J lost 0, with 17 bases in between. Full variable domain (missing parts from reference TRBV2 and TRBJ1-1): EPEVTQTPSHQVTQMGQEVILRCVPISNHLYFYWYRQILGQKVEFLVSFYNNEISEKSEIFDDQFSVERPDGSNFTLKIRSTKLEDSAMYFCASSVALRAMNTEAFFGQGTRLTVV.

The chain combines TRBV29-1 with TRBJ2-7; tentative D call: TRBD1 (7 bases). The J call may not be correct, given that the DNA end is closer to TRBJ2-5. The CDR3 has 13 residues. CDR1 and CDR2 (germline): SQVTM, ANQGSEA. CDR3 bases: TGCAGCGTTGAAAGGGCAGGGGGGGAGACCCAGTACTTC. As protein: CSVERAGGETQYF.

This clonotype occurred many times. The rearrangement joins TRBV29-1 to TRBJ2-2, with 8 bases lining up with TRBD1. The length of the CDR3 is 16 residues. V was clipped by 5 bases and J by 6 bases; unmatched bases: 14. CDR1 and CDR2 (germline): SQVTM, ANQGSEA. The CDR3 reads CSVQRVQGAVAGELFF. In nucleotides, the CDR3 is TGCAGCGTTCAGAGGGTGCAGGGGGCGGTCGCCGGGGAGCTGTTTTTT.

The chain joins TRBV5-1 to TRBJ1-1; D possibly corresponds to TRBD1 (6 bases). V lost 4 bases and J 0 bases, leaving 16 bases between the germline ends. The germline CDR1 and CDR2 sequences are SGHRS and YFSETQ. The CDR3 spans 16 residues. In DNA form, the CDR3 reads TGCGCCAGCAGCGGGGCGGGGAGGGGGATGAACACTGAAGCTTTCTTT. This sequence encodes CASSGAGRGMNTEAFF.

This clonotype was detected ten times or more. The chain employs TRBV20-1 and TRBJ2-3, with TRBD2 matching over 15 bases. Germline CDR1 reads DFQATT; CDR2 reads SNEGSKA (reference sequence). The CDR3 runs to 18 residues. J gave up 4 bases and V 2 bases, and 10 bases lay outside the gene matches. CDR3: CSARPGLAGGLPPDTQYF. The DNA of the CDR3 is TGCAGTGCTAGACCTGGACTAGCGGGGGGGCTTCCCCCAGATACGCAGTATTTT.

This clonotype was recorded many times. V is TRBV11-2 and J is TRBJ2-7, with D tentatively TRBD2 (7 bases). V gave up 5 bases and J gave up 2 bases, with 16 bases separating them. CDR1 is SGHAT, CDR2 FQNNGV, per germline. This CDR3 spans 15 amino acids. The CDR3 nucleotides are TGTGCCAGCAGCGCATCGGGGGGCAGGACCTACGAGCAGTACTTC. Residues: CASSASGGRTYEQYF.

This clonotype was seen a handful of times. Since a much larger clone is just one base distant, this may be a read error. The V gene is TRBV2, the J gene TRBJ2-7; tentative D call: TRBD2 (6 bases). Trimming left V 5 bases short and J 6 bases short, with 17 bases between. CDR1 is SNHLY and CDR2 is FYNNEI in the germline V gene. The CDR3 consists of 14 residues. CDR3 DNA: TGTGCCAGCAGTCTCCGGGACGGGGGAGCCGAGCAGTACTTC. This sequence encodes CASSLRDGGAEQYF.

At least ten counts were recorded for this clonotype. V usage is TRBV6-1 and J usage is TRBJ2-5; D is uncertain. Germline lookup yields CDR1 MNHNS and CDR2 SASEGT. The CDR3 is made up of 15 amino acids. The ends were cut back, 5 bases at V and 1 base at J, with 14 bases in the middle. The CDR3 DNA sequence: TGTGCCAGCAGTAGCCTAGGCTCCCGCCAAGAGACCCAGTACTTC. It specifies CASSSLGSRQETQYF.

This clonotype occurred many times. A junction boundary mismatches the germline segment, possibly from a read error. V gene TRBV4-2 combines with J gene TRBJ1-1, with D uncertain. Per the germline V gene, CDR1 is LGHNA and CDR2 is YNFKEQ. The CDR3 sequence is 15 residues long. CDR3 protein: CASSQDRGRNTEAFF. The CDR3 DNA follows: TGCGCCAGCAGCCAAGATCGGGGAAGGAACACTGAAGCTTTCTTT.

This chain links TRBV7-2 with TRBJ1-4, with a tentative D call TRBD1 (5 bases). The CDR3 has 17 residues. Trimming stripped 0 bases from V and 0 bases from J, with 11 bases between. The germline gives CDR1 SGHTA, CDR2 FQGNSA. CDR3 sequence (DNA): TGTGCCAGCAGCTTAGCGCCGGGGGTTGCAACTAATGAAAAACTGTTTTTT. Amino acid sequence: CASSLAPGVATNEKLFF.

V gene TRBV6-1 combines with J gene TRBJ1-2, with TRBD1 identical over 8 bases. With V trimmed by 5 bases and J by 5 bases, 19 bases remained unmatched. Germline V CDR1 and CDR2: MNHNS, SASEGT. This CDR3 spans 18 amino acids. The CDR3 DNA sequence: TGTGCCAGCAGTCAAATAGGGACAGGATTACCTAAAGGATATGGCTACACCTTC. This encodes CASSQIGTGLPKGYGYTF.

In its sample, this clonotype was seen many times. V is TRBV12-3 or TRBV12-4 and J is TRBJ2-2; the D gene is possibly TRBD1 (5 bases). The CDR3 totals 16 residues. V gave up 7 bases and J gave up 0 bases, with 15 bases separating them. CDR3: CASISRVAPNTGELFF. CDR3 nucleotides: TGTGCCAGCATTTCCAGGGTAGCCCCGAACACCGGGGAGCTGTTTTTT.

This clonotype was recorded a few times. The chain combines TRBV18 with TRBJ1-5; D not certain. This CDR3 is built from 15 residues. The germline CDR1 and CDR2 sequences are KGHSH and LQKENI. V gave up 3 bases and J gave up 4 bases, with 13 bases separating them. This chain's CDR3 is CASSPPGGRNQPQHF. The DNA of the CDR3 is TGTGCCAGCTCACCCCCGGGTGGCCGAAATCAGCCCCAGCATTTT.

This clonotype was seen at least ten times. The chain is built from TRBV12-3 or TRBV12-4 and TRBJ1-2, with 12 positions matching TRBD1. This CDR3 is built from 15 residues. Germline trimming cut 6 bases from V and 3 bases from J; bases unmatched to any gene: 5. CDR3 sequence: CASSQGQGAYYGYTF. The CDR3 nucleotides read TGTGCCAGCAGCCAGGGACAGGGGGCTTACTATGGCTACACCTTC.

This clonotype was picked up many times. CDR3 nucleotide sequence: TGCGCCAGCAGCTTGGTAAGCGGAGAAGCCTACGAGCAGTACTTC. Translation: CASSLVSGEAYEQYF. The chain is built from TRBV5-1 and TRBJ2-7, with D tentatively TRBD2 (5 bases). Germline V gene sequence: CDR1 SGHRS, CDR2 YFSETQ. The germline V and J ends were trimmed by 0 bases and 2 bases, with 12 bases remaining between them. There are 15 residues in the CDR3.

The sample holds many counts of this clonotype. CDR3 nucleotides: TGTGCCAGCACAAGGGCCCCCGACGACTACGAGCAGTACTTC. Protein: CASTRAPDDYEQYF. The rearrangement joins TRBV6-5 to TRBJ2-7; D gene unclear. The CDR3 is made up of 14 amino acids. The ends were cut back, 7 bases at V and 3 bases at J, with 16 bases in the middle. Germline V lookup: CDR1 MNHEY, CDR2 SVGAGI.

This clonotype was observed many times. This chain connects TRBV15 to TRBJ2-7; D perhaps matches TRBD1 (5 bases). The CDR3 length is 13 residues. Germline V gene lookup returns CDR1 LNHNV and CDR2 YYDKDF (reference sequence). Trimming cost V 5 bases and J 2 bases, with 10 bases left between them. CDR3 residues: CATSPTDTYEQYF. In nucleotides, the CDR3 is TGTGCCACCAGCCCGACGGACACCTACGAGCAGTACTTC.

This clonotype has more than one count but fewer than ten. Just one base apart from a much larger clone, this may be a read error. The J gene is TRBJ2-3, the V gene TRBV29-1, with D unresolved. V lost 4 bases, J lost 4 bases, and 15 bases lay in between. This CDR3 comprises 14 residues. Germline V CDR1 and CDR2: SQVTM, ANQGSEA. CDR3 coding DNA: TGCAGCGTTGGTGGCTTCGCAAGGGCAGATACGCAGTATTTT. As protein: CSVGGFARADTQYF.

V and J are TRBV3-1 and TRBJ1-3; D gene unclear. The germline CDR1 and CDR2 sequences are LGHDT and YNNKEL (reference sequence). This CDR3 spans 16 amino acids. V was clipped by 0 bases and J by 2 bases, with 11 bases between them. CDR3 bases: TGTGCCAGCAGCCAAGATCGGCGGAGCCCTGGAAACACCATATATTTT. Protein: CASSQDRRSPGNTIYF.

The table lists this clonotype with many counts. V usage is TRBV29-1 and J usage is TRBJ1-4; perhaps TRBD1 as D (5 bases). The V gene's germline CDR1 is SQVTM and CDR2 ANQGSEA. This CDR3 region has 13 residues. The V end lost 4 bases, the J end lost 7 bases, and 13 bases lay between the germline ends. Here the CDR3 reads CSVGGRGGEKLFF. In nucleotides, the CDR3 is TGCAGCGTTGGAGGGAGGGGAGGTGAAAAACTGTTTTTT. Filled out from reference TRBV29-1 and TRBJ1-4, the complete variable domain reads SAVISQKPSRDICQRGTSLTIQCQVDSQVTMMFWYRQQPGQSLTLIATANQGSEATYESGFVIDKFPISRPNLTFSTLTVSNMSPEDSSIYLCSVGGRGGEKLFFGSGTQLSVL.

Many counts were recorded for this clonotype. The V call is TRBV27, the J call TRBJ1-4; D uncertain. CDR1 is MNHEY and CDR2 is SMNVEV in the germline V gene (reference sequence). The CDR3 has 13 amino acids. Between the trimmed V and J ends, which lost 10 bases and 1 base, there was a span of 10 bases. The chain's CDR3 is CATIAGTNEKLFF. CDR3 nucleotide sequence: TGTGCCACCATTGCTGGAACTAATGAAAAACTGTTTTTT.

This clonotype showed up many times. The genes are TRBV6-5 and TRBJ1-6; the match to TRBD1 covers 8 bases. This CDR3 spans 16 amino acids. Germline-derived CDR1 and CDR2 are MNHEY and SVGAGI. V was clipped by 6 bases and J by 6 bases; unmatched bases: 10. CDR3 amino acids: CASRRSLQGANSPLHF. The CDR3 nucleotides are TGTGCCAGCAGACGGAGTCTGCAGGGGGCTAATTCACCCCTCCACTTT.